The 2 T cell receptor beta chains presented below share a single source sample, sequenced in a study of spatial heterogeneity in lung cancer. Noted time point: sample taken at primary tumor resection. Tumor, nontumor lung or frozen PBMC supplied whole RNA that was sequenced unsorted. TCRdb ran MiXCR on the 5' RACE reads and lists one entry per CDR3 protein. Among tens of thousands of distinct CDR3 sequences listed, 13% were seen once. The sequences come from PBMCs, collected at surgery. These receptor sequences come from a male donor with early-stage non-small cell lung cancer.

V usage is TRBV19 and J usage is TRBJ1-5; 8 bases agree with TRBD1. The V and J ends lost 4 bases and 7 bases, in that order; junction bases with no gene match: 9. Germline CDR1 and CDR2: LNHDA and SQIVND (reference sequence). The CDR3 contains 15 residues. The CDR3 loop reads CASSTIDRGDQPQHF. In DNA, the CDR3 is TGTGCCAGTAGTACTATCGACAGGGGCGACCAGCCCCAGCATTTT.

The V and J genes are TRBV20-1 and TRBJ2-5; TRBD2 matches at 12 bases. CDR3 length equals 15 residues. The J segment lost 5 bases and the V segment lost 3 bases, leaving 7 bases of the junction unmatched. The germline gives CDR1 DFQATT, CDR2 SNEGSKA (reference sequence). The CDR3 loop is CSASGLAGSRETQYF. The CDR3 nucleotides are TGCAGTGCTAGCGGACTAGCGGGATCTCGTGAGACCCAGTACTTC.